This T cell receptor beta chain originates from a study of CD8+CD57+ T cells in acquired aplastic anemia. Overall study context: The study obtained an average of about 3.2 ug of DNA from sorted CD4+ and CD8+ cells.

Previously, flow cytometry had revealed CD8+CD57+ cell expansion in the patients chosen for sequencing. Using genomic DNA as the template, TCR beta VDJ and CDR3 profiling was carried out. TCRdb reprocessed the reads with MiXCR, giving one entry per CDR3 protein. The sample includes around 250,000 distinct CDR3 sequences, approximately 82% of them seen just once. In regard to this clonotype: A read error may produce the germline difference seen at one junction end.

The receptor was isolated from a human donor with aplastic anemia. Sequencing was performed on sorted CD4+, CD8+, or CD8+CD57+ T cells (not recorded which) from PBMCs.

The CDR3 sequence is CASSPEGTGELHF. The CDR3, as DNA: TGTGCCAGCAGCCCAGAGGGGACCGGGGAGCTGCATTTT. The chain joins TRBV7-9 to TRBJ1-6; TRBD1 is a possible D gene (5 bases). Germline V gene lookup returns CDR1 SEHNR and CDR2 FQNEAQ (reference sequence). The CDR3 totals 13 residues. Using reference TRBV7-9 and TRBJ1-6 for the parts outside the CDR3, the full variable domain is DTGVSQNPRHKITKRGQNVTFRCDPISEHNRLYWYRQTLGQGPEFLTYFQNEAQLEKSRLLSDRFSAERPKGSFSTLEIQRTEQGDSAMYLCASSPEGTGELHFGNGTRLTVT.